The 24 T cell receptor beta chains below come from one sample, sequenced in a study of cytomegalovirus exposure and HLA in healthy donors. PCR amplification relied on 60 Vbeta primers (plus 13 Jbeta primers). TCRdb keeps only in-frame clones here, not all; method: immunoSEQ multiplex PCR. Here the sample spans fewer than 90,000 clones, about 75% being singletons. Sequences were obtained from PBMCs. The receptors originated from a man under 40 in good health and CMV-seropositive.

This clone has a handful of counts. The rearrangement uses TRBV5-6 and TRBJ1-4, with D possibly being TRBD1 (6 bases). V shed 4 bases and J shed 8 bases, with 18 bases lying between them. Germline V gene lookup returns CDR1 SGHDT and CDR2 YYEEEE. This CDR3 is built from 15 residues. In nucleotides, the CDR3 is TGTGCCAGCAGCCGTACAGGGCAACTAAGGGAAAAACTGTTTTTT. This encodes CASSRTGQLREKLFF. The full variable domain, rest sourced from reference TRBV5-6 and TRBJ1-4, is DAGVTQSPTHLIKTRGQQVTLRCSPKSGHDTVSWYQQALGQGPQFIFQYYEEEERQRGNFPDRFSGHQFPNYSSELNVNALLLGDSALYLCASSRTGQLREKLFFGSGTQLSVL.

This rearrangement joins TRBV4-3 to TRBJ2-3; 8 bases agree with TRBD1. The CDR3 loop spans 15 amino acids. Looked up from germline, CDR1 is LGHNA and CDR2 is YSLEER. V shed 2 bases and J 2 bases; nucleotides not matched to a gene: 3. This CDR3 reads CASSQWTGNTDTQYF. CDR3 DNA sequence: TGCGCCAGCAGCCAATGGACAGGGAACACAGATACGCAGTATTTT.

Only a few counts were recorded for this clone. The CDR3 spells CASSPVVFEKLFF. The CDR3 nucleotides read TGTGCCAGCAGCCCGGTGGTCTTTGAAAAACTGTTTTTT. The V and J genes are TRBV7-9 and TRBJ1-4; D is unclear. This CDR3 has 13 amino acids. From germline, CDR1 is SEHNR and CDR2 FQNEAQ (reference sequence). Trimming stripped 5 bases from V and 7 bases from J, with 11 bases between.

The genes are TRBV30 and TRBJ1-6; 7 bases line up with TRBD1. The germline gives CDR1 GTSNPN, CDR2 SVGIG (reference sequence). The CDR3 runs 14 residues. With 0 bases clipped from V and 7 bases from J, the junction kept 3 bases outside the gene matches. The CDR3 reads CAWSVGQENSPLHF. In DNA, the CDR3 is TGTGCCTGGAGTGTAGGACAGGAGAATTCACCCCTCCACTTT.

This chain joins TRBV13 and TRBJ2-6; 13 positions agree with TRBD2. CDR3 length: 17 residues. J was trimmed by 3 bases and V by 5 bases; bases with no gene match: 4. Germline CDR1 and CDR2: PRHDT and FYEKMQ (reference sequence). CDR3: CASSHRTSGGGANVLTF. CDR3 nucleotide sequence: TGTGCCAGCAGCCATCGGACTAGCGGGGGTGGGGCCAACGTCCTGACTTTC.

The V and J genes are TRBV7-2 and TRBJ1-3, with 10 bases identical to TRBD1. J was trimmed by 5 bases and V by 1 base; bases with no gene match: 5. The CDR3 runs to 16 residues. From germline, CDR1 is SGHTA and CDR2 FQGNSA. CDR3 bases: TGTGCCAGCAGCTTAGAGCCGGGACAGGGGAGAAACACCATATATTTT. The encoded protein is CASSLEPGQGRNTIYF.

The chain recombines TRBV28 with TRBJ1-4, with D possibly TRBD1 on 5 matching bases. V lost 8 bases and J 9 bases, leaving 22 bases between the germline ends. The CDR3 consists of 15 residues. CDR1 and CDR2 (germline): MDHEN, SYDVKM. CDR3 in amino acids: CASQMRGVAGKKLFF. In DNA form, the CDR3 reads TGTGCCAGCCAAATGCGAGGGGTGGCGGGGAAAAAACTGTTTTTT.

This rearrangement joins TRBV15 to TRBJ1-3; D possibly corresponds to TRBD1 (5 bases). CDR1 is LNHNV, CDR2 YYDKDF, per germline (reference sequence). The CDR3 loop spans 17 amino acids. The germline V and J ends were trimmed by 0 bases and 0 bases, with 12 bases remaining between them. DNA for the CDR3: TGTGCCACCAGCAGAGATCTGACAGAGAGCTCTGGAAACACCATATATTTT. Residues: CATSRDLTESSGNTIYF.

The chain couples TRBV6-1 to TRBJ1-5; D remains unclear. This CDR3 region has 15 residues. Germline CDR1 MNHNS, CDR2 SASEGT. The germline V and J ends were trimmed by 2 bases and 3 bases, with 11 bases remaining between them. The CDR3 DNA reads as TGTGCCAGCAGTGAATCCAGTTATAACAATCAGCCCCAGCATTTT. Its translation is CASSESSYNNQPQHF.

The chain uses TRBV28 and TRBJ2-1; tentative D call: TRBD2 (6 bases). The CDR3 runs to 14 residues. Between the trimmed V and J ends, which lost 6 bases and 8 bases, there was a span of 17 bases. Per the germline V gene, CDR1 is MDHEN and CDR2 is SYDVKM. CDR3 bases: TGTGCCAGCAGCCTTGCAACCCCGGGGGATGAGCAGTTCTTC. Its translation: CASSLATPGDEQFF.

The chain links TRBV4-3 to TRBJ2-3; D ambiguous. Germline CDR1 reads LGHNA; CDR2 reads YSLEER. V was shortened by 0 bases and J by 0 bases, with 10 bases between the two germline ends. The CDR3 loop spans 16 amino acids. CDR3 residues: CASSQDWRLSTDTQYF. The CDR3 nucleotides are TGCGCCAGCAGCCAAGACTGGCGGCTAAGCACAGATACGCAGTATTTT.

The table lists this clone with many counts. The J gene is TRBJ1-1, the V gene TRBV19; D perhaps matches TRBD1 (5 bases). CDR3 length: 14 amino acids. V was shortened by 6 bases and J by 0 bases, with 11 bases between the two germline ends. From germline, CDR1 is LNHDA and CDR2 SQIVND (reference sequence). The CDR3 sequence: CASRIGHLNTEAFF. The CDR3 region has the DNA TGTGCCAGTAGGATTGGACACTTGAACACTGAAGCTTTCTTT.

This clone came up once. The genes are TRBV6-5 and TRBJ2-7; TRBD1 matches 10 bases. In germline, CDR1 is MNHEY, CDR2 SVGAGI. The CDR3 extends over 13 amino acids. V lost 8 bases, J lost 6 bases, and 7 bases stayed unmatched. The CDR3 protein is CASGDRGLVEQYF. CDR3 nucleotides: TGTGCCAGCGGAGACAGGGGGCTCGTCGAGCAGTACTTC.

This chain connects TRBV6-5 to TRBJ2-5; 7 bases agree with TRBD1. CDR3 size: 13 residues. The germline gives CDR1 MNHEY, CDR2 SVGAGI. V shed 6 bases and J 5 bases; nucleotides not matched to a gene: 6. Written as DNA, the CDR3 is TGTGCCAGCAGATCATACAGGGGTGAGACCCAGTACTTC. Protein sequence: CASRSYRGETQYF.

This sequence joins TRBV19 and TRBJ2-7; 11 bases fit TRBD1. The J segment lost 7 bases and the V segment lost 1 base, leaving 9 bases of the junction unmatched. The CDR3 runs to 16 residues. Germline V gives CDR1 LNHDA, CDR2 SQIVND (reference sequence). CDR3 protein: CASSIGRRGQGAEQYF. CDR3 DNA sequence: TGTGCCAGTAGTATAGGAAGACGAGGACAGGGGGCAGAGCAGTACTTC.

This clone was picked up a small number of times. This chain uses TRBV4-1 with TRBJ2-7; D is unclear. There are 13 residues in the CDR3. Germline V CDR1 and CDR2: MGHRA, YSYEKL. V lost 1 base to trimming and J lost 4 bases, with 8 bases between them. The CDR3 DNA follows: TGCGCCAGCAGCCAAGGTATCGGGTACGAGCAGTACTTC. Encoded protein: CASSQGIGYEQYF.

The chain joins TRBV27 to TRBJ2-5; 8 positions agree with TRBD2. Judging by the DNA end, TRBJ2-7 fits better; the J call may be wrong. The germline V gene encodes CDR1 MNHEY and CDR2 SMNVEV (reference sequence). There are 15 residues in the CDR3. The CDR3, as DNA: TGTGCCAGCAGTGCTCGGGGGGGGAGCTCCTACGAGCAGTACTTC. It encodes CASSARGGSSYEQYF.

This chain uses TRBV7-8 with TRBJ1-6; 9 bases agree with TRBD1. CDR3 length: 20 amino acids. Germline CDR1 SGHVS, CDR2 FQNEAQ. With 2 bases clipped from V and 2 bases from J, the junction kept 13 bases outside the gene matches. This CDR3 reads CASSLRRIPGQGTYNSPLHF. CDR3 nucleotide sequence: TGTGCCAGCAGCTTAAGGCGAATACCGGGACAGGGAACCTATAATTCACCCCTCCACTTT.

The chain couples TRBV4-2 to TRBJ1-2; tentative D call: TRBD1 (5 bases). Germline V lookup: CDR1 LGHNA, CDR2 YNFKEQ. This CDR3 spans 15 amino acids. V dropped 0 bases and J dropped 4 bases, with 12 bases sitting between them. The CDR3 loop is CASSQDSGGGYGYTF. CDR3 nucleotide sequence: TGTGCCAGCAGCCAAGATTCTGGGGGAGGCTATGGCTACACCTTC.

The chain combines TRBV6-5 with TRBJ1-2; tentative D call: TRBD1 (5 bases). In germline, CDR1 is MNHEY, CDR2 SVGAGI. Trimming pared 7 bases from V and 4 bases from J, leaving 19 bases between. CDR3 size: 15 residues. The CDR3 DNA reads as TGTGCCAGCACCCCGACGACAGACAGCTTCTATGGCTACACCTTC. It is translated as CASTPTTDSFYGYTF.

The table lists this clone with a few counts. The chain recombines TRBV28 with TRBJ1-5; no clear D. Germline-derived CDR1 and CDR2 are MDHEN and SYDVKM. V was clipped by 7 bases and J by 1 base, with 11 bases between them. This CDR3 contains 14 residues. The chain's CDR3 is CASTRELSNQPQHF. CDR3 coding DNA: TGTGCCAGCACCCGGGAATTAAGCAATCAGCCCCAGCATTTT. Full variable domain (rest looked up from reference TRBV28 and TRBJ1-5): DVKVTQSSRYLVKRTGEKVFLECVQDMDHENMFWYRQDPGLGLRLIYFSYDVKMKEKGDIPEGYSVSREKKERFSLILESASTNQTSMYLCASTRELSNQPQHFGDGTRLSIL.

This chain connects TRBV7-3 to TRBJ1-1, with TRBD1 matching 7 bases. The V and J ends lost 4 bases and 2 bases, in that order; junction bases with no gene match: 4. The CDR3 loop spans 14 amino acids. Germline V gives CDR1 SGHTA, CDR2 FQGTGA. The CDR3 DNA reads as TGTGCCAGCAGCTCCAACAGGGGAAACACTGAAGCTTTCTTT. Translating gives CASSSNRGNTEAFF.

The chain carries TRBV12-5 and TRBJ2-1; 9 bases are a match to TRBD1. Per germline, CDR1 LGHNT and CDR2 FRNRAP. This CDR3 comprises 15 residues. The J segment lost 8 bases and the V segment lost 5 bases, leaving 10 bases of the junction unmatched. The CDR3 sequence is CASGNGQGRFDEQFF. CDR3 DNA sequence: TGTGCTAGTGGTAACGGACAGGGGAGGTTCGATGAGCAGTTCTTC.

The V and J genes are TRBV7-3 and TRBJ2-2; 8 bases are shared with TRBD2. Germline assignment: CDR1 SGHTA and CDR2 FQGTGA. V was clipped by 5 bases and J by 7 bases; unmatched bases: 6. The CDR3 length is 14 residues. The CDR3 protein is CASSTGLAVGELFF. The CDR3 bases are TGTGCCAGCAGCACAGGACTAGCCGTCGGGGAGCTGTTTTTT.